The 31 T cell receptor beta chains listed next were all sequenced from one sample in a study of identical twins. TCRdb fed the 5' RACE reads into MiXCR, producing one record per CDR3 protein. The sample consists of approximately 230,000 distinct CDR3 sequences, about 14% of them appearing once. Material for sequencing was memory (CD45RO+) T cells sorted from blood. The receptors come from a woman aged 18-29 years in good health.

This clonotype occurred a few times. The gene calls are TRBV29-1 and TRBJ1-1, with a weak D call TRBD1 (6 bases). Germline CDR1 and CDR2: SQVTM and ANQGSEA. The CDR3 covers 10 residues. The V and J ends lost 4 bases and 6 bases respectively, with 6 bases between them. CDR3 residues: CSVGTAEAFF. The CDR3 DNA reads as TGCAGCGTTGGGACAGCTGAAGCTTTCTTT.

The rearrangement links TRBV6-1 to TRBJ2-1; TRBD1 might be the D (5 bases). The CDR3 extends over 15 amino acids. V gave up 6 bases and J gave up 4 bases, with 16 bases separating them. CDR1 is MNHNS and CDR2 is SASEGT in the germline V gene. In nucleotides, the CDR3 is TGTGCCAGCAGGGATACTCAGGGCGTATACAATGAGCAGTTCTTC. This sequence encodes CASRDTQGVYNEQFF.

This clonotype was seen a handful of times. Its ends do not fully match the called genes, so a read error is possible. The chain is built from TRBV7-9 and TRBJ1-1; no clear D gene. CDR3 size: 15 residues. Germline assignment: CDR1 SEHNR and CDR2 FQNEAQ (reference sequence). The CDR3 bases are TGTGCCAGCAGCTTAGTGGACGGATCTCACACTGAAGTTTTCTTT. Protein product: CASSLVDGSHTEVFF. Looking up the rest from reference TRBV7-9 and TRBJ1-1 gives the full variable domain: DTGVSQNPRHKITKRGQNVTFRCDPISEHNRLYWYRQTLGQGPEFLTYFQNEAQLEKSRLLSDRFSAERPKGSFSTLEIQRTEQGDSAMYLCASSLVDGSHTEVFFGQGTRLTVV.

This clonotype came up a few times. The rearrangement uses TRBV7-3 and TRBJ1-6; tentative D call: TRBD1 (6 bases). Looked up from germline, CDR1 is SGHTA and CDR2 is FQGTGA. The CDR3 spans 13 residues. Trimming cost V 5 bases and J 7 bases, with 9 bases left between them. CDR3 region: CASSIGGNSPLHF. In nucleotides, the CDR3 is TGTGCCAGCAGCATAGGGGGAAATTCACCCCTCCACTTT.

In this sample, this clonotype turned up a few times. The V gene is TRBV30, the J gene TRBJ2-3, with no clear D. This CDR3 is built from 11 residues. Germline values: CDR1 GTSNPN, CDR2 SVGIG (reference sequence). V was clipped by 1 base and J by 5 bases, with 4 bases between them. CDR3 sequence (DNA): TGTGCCTGGAGTGGAGTAGATACGCAGTATTTT. Translating gives CAWSGVDTQYF.

This clonotype was detected only a few times. The genes are TRBV12-3 or TRBV12-4 and TRBJ2-3; 7 bases map to TRBD2. The CDR3 runs 13 residues. V was pared by 8 bases and J by 2 bases, with 4 bases of the junction left unmatched. The CDR3 region has the DNA TGTGCCAGCCGGAGCGGGGACACAGATACGCAGTATTTT. Protein sequence: CASRSGDTDTQYF.

The table lists this clonotype with many counts. The V and J genes are TRBV27 and TRBJ2-2; D perhaps matches TRBD2 (6 bases). The CDR3 runs to 13 residues. Trimming left V 8 bases short and J 7 bases short, with 14 bases between. Germline CDR1 is MNHEY and CDR2 is SMNVEV (reference sequence). In DNA, the CDR3 is TGTGCCAGCGGACTAAGGCCCGGCGGGGAGCTGTTTTTT. Residues: CASGLRPGGELFF.

This clonotype turned up a few times. V gene TRBV4-3 combines with J gene TRBJ1-3; no definite D call. This CDR3 region has 15 residues. From germline, CDR1 is LGHNA and CDR2 YSLEER. With 0 bases removed from V and 4 bases from J, the gap between germline ends came to 10 bases. The CDR3 sequence: CASSQDWTDGNTIYF. The DNA of the CDR3 is TGCGCCAGCAGCCAAGATTGGACGGACGGAAACACCATATATTTT.

This clonotype was seen only a few times. V is TRBV11-2 and J is TRBJ1-6; D not certain. CDR1 and CDR2 from the germline V gene are SGHAT and FQNNGV. The CDR3 contains 13 residues. The ends were cut back, 4 bases at V and 12 bases at J, with 13 bases in the middle. The CDR3 is CASSSGPEKPLHF. CDR3 in DNA: TGTGCCAGCAGCTCGGGCCCCGAAAAACCCCTCCACTTT.

There are many counts of this clonotype. The chain carries TRBV12-3 or TRBV12-4 and TRBJ1-6; TRBD1 aligns across 7 bases. CDR3 size: 14 residues. Trimming removed 6 bases from V and 6 bases from J; junction bases left unmatched: 5. This CDR3 is CASRAGQINSPLHF. CDR3 DNA: TGTGCCAGCAGAGCGGGACAGATTAATTCACCCCTCCACTTT.

The chain has TRBV10-3 and TRBJ2-5; D might be TRBD2 (6 bases). V was shortened by 0 bases and J by 2 bases, with 10 bases between the two germline ends. CDR3 length equals 15 residues. The germline V gene encodes CDR1 ENHRY and CDR2 SYGVKD. The CDR3 bases are TGTGCCATCAGTGAGTCGGGGGGAAAGCAAGAGACCCAGTACTTC. This translates into CAISESGGKQETQYF.

The rearrangement uses TRBV14 and TRBJ1-1; D may be TRBD1 (6 bases). The ends were cut back, 3 bases at V and 5 bases at J, with 16 bases in the middle. CDR3 size: 15 residues. From germline, CDR1 is SGHDN and CDR2 FVKESK. CDR3 residues: CASSHMGRGRTEAFF. CDR3 bases: TGTGCCAGCAGCCACATGGGCAGGGGTCGTACTGAAGCTTTCTTT.

The chain's CDR3 is CASSRQVSSTDTQYF. Here the CDR3 DNA reads TGTGCCAGCAGCCGACAAGTTTCTAGCACAGATACGCAGTATTTT. The gene calls are TRBV14 and TRBJ2-3, with D unclear. The germline V gene has CDR1 SGHDN and CDR2 FVKESK. V lost 4 bases and J 0 bases, leaving 11 bases between the germline ends. This CDR3 is 15 amino acids long.

The V call is TRBV6-6, the J call TRBJ1-1, with TRBD1 as a possible D gene (5 bases). This CDR3 is built from 12 residues. The V gene lost 7 bases and the J gene lost 5 bases, with 11 bases spanning the gap. Per germline, CDR1 MNHNY and CDR2 SVGAGI (reference sequence). The chain's CDR3 is CASTQEGTEAFF. Written as DNA, the CDR3 is TGTGCCAGCACACAGGAGGGGACTGAAGCTTTCTTT.

This clonotype was seen more than once but under ten times. The CDR3 loop reads CAISARDVGNTIYF. The CDR3 nucleotides read TGTGCCATCAGTGCCCGGGACGTGGGAAACACCATATATTTT. This chain joins TRBV10-3 and TRBJ1-3, with D perhaps matching TRBD1 (5 bases). V dropped 4 bases and J dropped 4 bases, with 11 bases sitting between them. This CDR3 comprises 14 residues. In germline, CDR1 is ENHRY, CDR2 SYGVKD.

This clonotype was observed at least ten times. The genes are TRBV5-1 and TRBJ2-3; 10 nucleotides match TRBD2. This CDR3 contains 16 residues. Trimming removed 4 bases from V and 4 bases from J; junction bases left unmatched: 9. Per germline, CDR1 SGHRS and CDR2 YFSETQ. CDR3: CASSPSTSGPSDTQYF. In nucleotides, the CDR3 is TGCGCCAGCAGCCCTTCGACTAGCGGGCCGTCAGATACGCAGTATTTT.

Ten or more counts support this clonotype. The chain couples TRBV4-3 to TRBJ2-7, with TRBD2 matching over 12 bases. CDR3 length: 15 amino acids. The V and J ends lost 4 bases and 2 bases, in that order; junction bases with no gene match: 3. Germline V gene lookup returns CDR1 LGHNA and CDR2 YSLEER. The CDR3 reads CASSRGLAGTYEQYF. Here the CDR3 DNA reads TGCGCCAGCAGCCGTGGACTAGCGGGAACCTACGAGCAGTACTTC.

A few counts support this clonotype. The chain carries TRBV18 and TRBJ2-7, with D perhaps TRBD1 or TRBD2 (6 bases each). The V gene's germline CDR1 is KGHSH and CDR2 LQKENI. This CDR3 is built from 14 residues. V was cut by 4 bases and J by 6 bases, with 16 bases left in between. This CDR3 reads CASSRASGAGEQYF. The CDR3 DNA sequence: TGTGCCAGCTCACGCGCATCGGGGGCGGGCGAGCAGTACTTC.

This clonotype has at least ten counts. The V call is TRBV5-5, the J call TRBJ1-2, with TRBD1 matching over 9 bases. V shed 4 bases and J 5 bases; nucleotides not matched to a gene: 6. Germline V gene data show CDR1 as SGHKS and CDR2 as YYEKEE (reference sequence). CDR3 length equals 14 residues. CDR3 nucleotide sequence: TGTGCCAGCAGCCCGTCACAGGGGGCGTATGGCTACACCTTC. Its translation is CASSPSQGAYGYTF.

The chain recombines TRBV7-2 with TRBJ2-4; D is unresolved. Germline CDR1 is SGHTA and CDR2 is FQGNSA. V was clipped by 0 bases and J by 7 bases, with 16 bases between them. The CDR3 covers 16 residues. The CDR3 here is CASSLAGTPLKNIQYF. The CDR3 DNA is TGTGCCAGCAGCTTAGCGGGAACCCCCCTGAAGAACATTCAGTACTTC.

In its sample, this clonotype was seen a few times. The CDR3 DNA reads TGCGCCAGCAGCTTGGCCGCCGTCCAAGAGACCCAGTACTTC. It encodes CASSLAAVQETQYF. The V gene is TRBV5-1, the J gene TRBJ2-5; no reliable D call. The germline V gene encodes CDR1 SGHRS and CDR2 YFSETQ. V shed 0 bases and J shed 1 base, with 7 bases lying between them. The CDR3 sequence is 14 residues long.

This sequence joins TRBV7-9 and TRBJ2-1; D is uncertain. The CDR3 length is 14 residues. V shed 5 bases and J shed 3 bases, with 11 bases lying between them. Germline CDR1 reads SEHNR; CDR2 reads FQNEAQ (reference sequence). The CDR3 spells CASSPVQSYNEQFF. The CDR3 bases are TGTGCCAGCAGCCCAGTTCAGAGCTACAATGAGCAGTTCTTC.

This clonotype was observed a handful of times. V is TRBV20-1 and J is TRBJ2-3; the D gene is possibly TRBD2 (6 bases). The V gene lost 6 bases and the J gene lost 6 bases, with 13 bases spanning the gap. CDR3 length: 12 residues. The V gene's germline CDR1 is DFQATT and CDR2 SNEGSKA (reference sequence). The CDR3 DNA reads TGCAGTGCCCGGAGGGGAGTGGATACGCAGTATTTT. Its translation is CSARRGVDTQYF.

The chain couples TRBV7-6 to TRBJ2-7, with D tentatively TRBD1 (5 bases). Germline V gives CDR1 SGHVS, CDR2 FNYEAQ. This CDR3 region has 21 residues. The V end lost 3 bases, the J end lost 3 bases, and 33 bases lay between the germline ends. The CDR3 bases are TGTGCCAGCAGCTTCGTCCGCCCCGTACCAACTCTCAGGGTTTATCTCTACGAGCAGTACTTC. Amino acids: CASSFVRPVPTLRVYLYEQYF. Supplemented by reference TRBV7-6 and TRBJ2-7, the full variable domain reads GAGVSQSPRYKVTKRGQDVALRCDPISGHVSLYWYRQALGQGPEFLTYFNYEAQQDKSGLPNDRFSAERPEGSISTLTIQRTEQRDSAMYRCASSFVRPVPTLRVYLYEQYFGPGTRLTVT.

This clonotype has only a few counts. The V and J genes are TRBV20-1 and TRBJ2-3, with 9 nucleotides matching TRBD2. CDR3 length: 15 residues. V was pared by 6 bases and J by 4 bases, with 11 bases of the junction left unmatched. Per the germline V gene, CDR1 is DFQATT and CDR2 is SNEGSKA (reference sequence). CDR3 in DNA: TGCAGTGCCGCTGGGGCTAGCGGGGAAGCAGATACGCAGTATTTT. This gives the protein CSAAGASGEADTQYF.

This clonotype was picked up a small number of times. The chain links TRBV14 to TRBJ1-6, with D tentatively TRBD1 (6 bases). The germline V gene encodes CDR1 SGHDN and CDR2 FVKESK. The CDR3 covers 14 residues. Trimming took 1 base from V and 10 from J, leaving 11 bases between them. The CDR3: CASSQARGRSPLHF. The CDR3 nucleotides read TGTGCCAGCAGCCAAGCCAGGGGAAGGTCACCCCTCCACTTT.

The chain combines TRBV20-1 with TRBJ1-5; D is ambiguous. V lost 3 bases, J lost 4 bases, and 16 bases lay in between. CDR3 length: 15 amino acids. Germline V gene sequence: CDR1 DFQATT, CDR2 SNEGSKA (reference sequence). The CDR3 sequence: CSASYGFGGNQPQHF. The CDR3 nucleotides are TGCAGTGCTAGTTACGGGTTTGGCGGTAATCAGCCCCAGCATTTT.

In this sample, this clonotype turned up a few times. This sequence joins TRBV2 and TRBJ2-5, with TRBD2 as a possible D gene (6 bases). CDR3 length: 12 residues. Trimming pared 10 bases from V and 7 bases from J, leaving 16 bases between. Germline V gene sequence: CDR1 SNHLY, CDR2 FYNNEI. CDR3: CANRDWSWTQYF. The CDR3 DNA sequence: TGTGCCAACCGGGACTGGAGCTGGACCCAGTACTTC.

This clonotype was seen repeatedly, ten times or more. V usage is TRBV12-3 or TRBV12-4 and J usage is TRBJ1-5, with 7 bases aligning to TRBD1. The CDR3 runs 13 residues. Unmatched junction bases numbered 4, after V lost 7 bases and J lost 4 bases. This CDR3 is CASTPQGNQPQHF. CDR3 DNA: TGTGCCAGCACCCCACAGGGGAATCAGCCCCAGCATTTT.

J is TRBJ1-2 and V is TRBV6-1, with a weak D call TRBD1 (5 bases). CDR1 MNHNS and CDR2 SASEGT come from the germline V gene. Trimming cost V 5 bases and J 6 bases, with 16 bases left between them. The CDR3 length is 14 residues. The CDR3 protein is CASSRLTPDNGYTF. The CDR3, as DNA: TGTGCCAGCAGTCGACTTACGCCGGACAATGGCTACACCTTC.

This clonotype appeared many times. V usage is TRBV10-3 and J usage is TRBJ2-7; TRBD2 agrees at 13 bases. The CDR3 has 13 residues. Germline V gene data show CDR1 as ENHRY and CDR2 as SYGVKD. V trimming: 4 bases; J trimming: 7 bases; junction bases outside the gene matches: 1. The CDR3 coding sequence is TGTGCCATCAGTGGGGGACTAGCGGGAGAGCAGTACTTC. Protein: CAISGGLAGEQYF.